A selection of T cell receptor beta chains follows, all from one sample in a study of CD8 T cells in ankylosing spondylitis. TCRdb redid the calling of the 5' RACE reads with MiXCR, one entry per CDR3 protein. The profile covers about 190,000 distinct CDR3 sequences, with 13% appearing a single time and 8% to 13% taken by the ten largest. Sequenced material: blood, either unsorted or a sorted T cell fraction (not recorded which). The receptors were gathered from a female donor with ankylosing spondylitis or in good health (not recorded which). CDR3s include the opening cysteine and the closing phenylalanine or tryptophan. The D gene is left open where the match is weak. Size values are once, few and many counts, or a class for expanded clones, and some rows have none.

TRBV5-6	many	TRBD1	TRBJ2-4	CASRTGQGTSRAKNIQYF	TGTGCCAGCAGGACTGGACAGGGCACCTCCAGAGCCAAAAACATTCAGTACTTC
TRBV3-1	many	TRBD2	TRBJ2-1	CASSQGVGLAGRNEQFF	TGTGCCAGCAGCCAAGGCGTCGGTCTAGCGGGAAGGAATGAGCAGTTCTTC
TRBV7-2	-	TRBD2	TRBJ2-3	CASSLSGSWTDTQYF	TGTGCCAGCAGCCTTAGCGGGAGTTGGACAGATACGCAGTATTTT
TRBV27	many	-	TRBJ1-1	CASTPLGRGPEAFF	TGTGCCAGCACCCCCTTAGGGAGGGGCCCTGAAGCTTTCTTT
TRBV5-1	many	-	TRBJ2-1	CASSQMAGKYNEQFF	TGCGCCAGCAGCCAGATGGCCGGGAAGTACAATGAGCAGTTCTTC
TRBV20-1	few	-	TRBJ2-7	CSAPRTGTYEQYF	TGCAGTGCACCTCGGACTGGCACCTACGAGCAGTACTTC
TRBV7-9	few	-	TRBJ2-7	CASSTGLDIEQYF	TGTGCCAGCAGCACAGGTTTAGATATCGAGCAGTACTTC
TRBV5-1	few	-	TRBJ2-2	CASSALLASGTGELFF	TGCGCCAGCAGCGCCTTACTAGCCTCAGGAACCGGGGAGCTGTTTTTT
TRBV5-1	many	-	TRBJ2-1	CASRSDINYNEQFF	TGCGCCAGCAGGTCCGACATAAACTACAATGAGCAGTTCTTC
TRBV3-1	few	-	TRBJ2-2	CASSQAPGVNTGELFF	TGTGCCAGCAGCCAAGCACCGGGAGTAAACACCGGGGAGCTGTTTTTT
TRBV11-1	few	TRBD1	TRBJ2-1	CASSSRDRGKSSYNEQFF	TGTGCCAGCAGCTCCCGGGACAGGGGGAAAAGCTCCTACAATGAGCAGTTCTTC
TRBV11-3	many	-	TRBJ2-1	CASSAAGGATNEQFF	TGTGCCAGCAGCGCCGCTGGGGGAGCTACAAATGAGCAGTTCTTC
TRBV5-4	-	TRBD1	TRBJ1-2	CASSLNRAGGRSF	TGTGCCAGCAGCTTGAATCGGGCAGGGGGTAGATCCTTC
TRBV18	many	-	TRBJ1-1	CASSPSFTRDTEAFF	TGTGCCAGCTCACCGTCCTTCACGAGGGACACTGAAGCTTTCTTT
TRBV24-1	few	TRBD2	TRBJ2-1	CATSEASGRANEQFF	TGTGCCACCAGTGAAGCTAGCGGGAGGGCCAATGAGCAGTTCTTC
TRBV27	many	TRBD1	TRBJ2-3	CASSSDGGQGTDTQYF	TGTGCCAGCAGTTCGGACGGGGGACAGGGCACAGATACGCAGTATTTT
TRBV5-1	-	TRBD1	TRBJ1-4	CASSLGDRVKEKLFF	TGCGCCAGCAGCTTGGGGGACAGGGTAAAAGAAAAACTGTTTTTT
TRBV29-1	many	TRBD1	TRBJ1-1	CSVSWDRARTEAFF	TGCAGCGTTTCCTGGGACAGGGCGAGGACTGAAGCTTTCTTT
TRBV2	-	-	TRBJ2-5	CASSEGPGFGETQYF	TGTGCCAGCAGTGAAGGACCGGGGTTCGGAGAGACCCAGTACTTC
TRBV12-3/TRBV12-4	many	TRBD2	TRBJ2-1	CASSLRASGKPGNEQFF	TGTGCCAGCAGTTTACGGGCTAGCGGCAAACCGGGGAATGAGCAGTTCTTC
TRBV12-5	many	-	TRBJ1-5	CASGLRGASNQPQHF	TGTGCTAGTGGTTTGCGGGGGGCGAGCAATCAGCCCCAGCATTTT
TRBV6-2/TRBV6-3	many	-	TRBJ2-1	CASRWVTYNEQFF	TGTGCCAGCAGATGGGTCACCTACAATGAGCAGTTCTTC
TRBV28	many	TRBD1	TRBJ1-6	CASSDRDRGSFSPLHF	TGTGCCAGCAGTGACCGGGACAGGGGTTCGTTTTCACCCCTCCACTTT
TRBV5-1	few	-	TRBJ2-7	CASSEQAAYEQYF	TGCGCCAGCAGTGAACAGGCGGCCTACGAGCAGTACTTC
TRBV27	-	-	TRBJ1-1	CASSLWLGSTEAFF	TGTGCCAGCAGTTTATGGTTAGGGAGCACTGAAGCTTTCTTT
TRBV30	once	-	TRBJ1-1	CAWSPREAFF	TGTGCCTGGAGTCCCCGTGAAGCTTTCTTT
TRBV7-9	-	-	TRBJ1-4	CASSPRRGGNNEKLFF	TGTGCCAGCAGCCCAAGGCGGGGAGGAAATAATGAAAAACTGTTTTTT
TRBV20-1	-	TRBD2	TRBJ2-3	CSASPPTSGTDTQYF	TGCAGTGCTAGCCCTCCGACTAGCGGCACAGATACGCAGTATTTT
TRBV27	many	TRBD1	TRBJ1-1	CASGSRTGANTEAFF	TGTGCCAGCGGATCTCGGACAGGGGCCAACACTGAAGCTTTCTTT
TRBV7-2	many	-	TRBJ2-1	CASSPGKRSNEQFF	TGTGCCAGCAGCCCGGGAAAAAGGTCCAATGAGCAGTTCTTC
TRBV5-1	-	-	TRBJ2-1	CASSWDSYNEQFF	TGCGCCAGCAGCTGGGACTCTTACAATGAGCAGTTCTTC
TRBV7-2	many	TRBD2	TRBJ2-7	CASSAPSGVAYEQYF	TGTGCCAGCAGCGCTCCTAGCGGGGTTGCCTACGAGCAGTACTTC
TRBV12-3/TRBV12-4	few	-	TRBJ2-3	CASRKRNRASTQYF	TGTGCCAGCAGGAAACGGAATAGGGCGTCTACGCAGTATTTT
TRBV18	-	-	TRBJ1-3	CASSYNRDPGNTIYF	TGTGCCAGCTCATATAACAGGGATCCTGGAAACACCATATATTTT
TRBV18	-	TRBD1	TRBJ1-4	CASSPNFGTGTATNEKLFF	TGTGCCAGCTCACCAAATTTCGGGACAGGGACGGCAACTAATGAAAAACTGTTTTTT
TRBV29-1	many	-	TRBJ2-1	CSVSTSRSYNEQFF	TGCAGCGTTAGTACCAGTCGCTCCTACAATGAGCAGTTCTTC
TRBV11-2	-	TRBD2	TRBJ2-1	CASSSTGFFPLAGGRTEQFF	TGTGCCAGCAGCTCGACAGGGTTTTTTCCCTTAGCGGGAGGGCGGACTGAGCAGTTCTTC
TRBV6-4	many	-	TRBJ2-2	CASSPLGRISGGELFF	TGTGCCAGCAGTCCTCTCGGACGGATCAGCGGCGGGGAGCTGTTTTTT
TRBV3-1	many	-	TRBJ2-1	CASSQDSRIGGEQFF	TGTGCCAGCAGCCAAGATAGCCGAATTGGCGGTGAGCAGTTCTTC
TRBV28	few	-	TRBJ2-5	CASLSLPQERETQYF	TGTGCCAGCTTGTCCTTACCGCAGGAGCGGGAGACCCAGTACTTC
TRBV20-1	-	TRBD2	TRBJ2-3	CSARHPSGRSGDTQYF	TGCAGTGCTCGACACCCTAGCGGGAGGAGTGGAGATACGCAGTATTTT
TRBV20-1	many	-	TRBJ2-1	CSARDEGRSVYNEQFF	TGCAGTGCTAGAGATGAAGGCAGGTCGGTCTACAATGAGCAGTTCTTC